One T cell receptor (beta chain) is described in this entry. Original processing methods: Estimation of nucleated cell counts was performed using reference gene primer amplification. Sequencing was performed with immunoSEQ multiplex PCR; in TCRdb, only in-frame clones are kept and a portion is missing. The V and J calls and the clone size are those of that table, but D and trimming were determined from the DNA. The table shows under 70,000 clones, with around nine tenths occurring only once. This sample is drawn from a study of blood T cell repertoires in COVID-19. Study-wide background: Italy, Spain and the United States were the sources of the convalescent and acute COVID-19 samples. In each case, the material was cDNA or gDNA derived from T cells, B-cell-depleted T cells, or PBMCs.

This receptor was identified in a man between 45 and 60 years old with acute or convalescent COVID-19. Sequencing was done on a sample of peripheral blood.

Here the CDR3 reads CASSLGPTGSGEKLFF. The CDR3 DNA follows: TGCGCCAGCAGCTTAGGCCCGACAGGGTCCGGTGAAAAACTGTTTTTT. This chain links TRBV5-1 with TRBJ1-4; 7 bases agree with TRBD1. The ends lost 2 bases at V and 7 bases at J; junction bases unmatched: 11. The CDR3 spans 16 residues. The germline gives CDR1 SGHRS, CDR2 YFSETQ. Combining the CDR3 with reference TRBV5-1 and TRBJ1-4 gives the whole variable domain KAGVTQTPRYLIKTRGQQVTLSCSPISGHRSVSWYQQTPGQGLQFLFEYFSETQRNKGNFPGRFSGRQFSNSRSEMNVSTLELGDSALYLCASSLGPTGSGEKLFFGSGTQLSVL.